This TCR beta chain was sequenced in a study of a mutant IDH1 vaccine in newly diagnosed glioma. Regarding the study as a whole: It was more than 80% of patients that developed vaccine-induced immune responses.

Sequenced by immunoSEQ multiplex PCR; TCRdb stores in-frame clones only, minus some. The sample consists of tens of thousands of clones, about four fifths of them appearing once. Time point given: baseline, week 1 (first vaccination visit). The treatment is: pre-vaccination baseline after standard-of-care therapy. Donor diagnoses consisted of new WHO grade 3 or 4 IDH1-mutant, ATRX-lost astrocytomas. This clone was seen a few times. The antigen is not known. Sample: PBMCs, taken from a glioma patient treated with radiotherapy, temozolomide or both. This receptor was identified in a man in his fifties with glioma.

CDR3 coding DNA: TGTGCCAGCACCGTGGGCGGCAGCCGCGTAGCTTTCTTT. Protein: CASTVGGSRVAFF. The chain recombines TRBV28 with TRBJ1-1; D gene uncertain. This CDR3 is built from 13 residues. Trimming pared 7 bases from V and 10 bases from J, leaving 19 bases between. Per the germline V gene, CDR1 is MDHEN and CDR2 is SYDVKM.